This T cell receptor (beta chain) derives from a study of T cells in Graves' hyperthyroidism and ophthalmopathy. Study-wide context: Peripheral blood was secured at the point of initial diagnosis, before any treatment.

Whole-study findings and limits: Ophthalmopathy was predicted by the model a median of roughly 6.6 months ahead of onset. Most clonotypes expanded in thyroid above 0.001 were likewise present in blood.

RNA transcripts provided the source from which TCR beta CDR3 regions were amplified. Using the HTBI primer set, a first-round RT-PCR was run on the TCR CDR3. TCRdb fed the multiplex PCR reads into MiXCR, producing one record per CDR3 protein. The sample yields over 350,000 distinct CDR3 sequences, over 12% seen once. In the case of this clonotype: As yet, its antigen is unknown.

This CDR3 comprises 13 residues. Germline lookup yields CDR1 MNHNS and CDR2 SASEGT. The V end lost 8 bases, the J end lost 4 bases, and 13 bases lay between the germline ends. Each diagnosis drew on symptoms, thyroxine, TRAb, thyroid ultrasound and orbital computed tomography findings. Specimen: blood. The chain links TRBV6-1 to TRBJ2-3; D is unclear. The TCR comes from a man aged 45-65 years with Graves' ophthalmopathy. CDR3 nucleotide sequence: TGTGCCAGCTCCCCCGCTAGTTCAGATACGCAGTATTTT. Its protein product is CASSPASSDTQYF.